This entry features one T cell receptor (beta chain) sequence. The antigen is not known. The data stem from a study of cytomegalovirus exposure and HLA in healthy donors. Study-wide findings and caveats: Later, an analysis showed that TCR beta chains associated with HLA were more clonally expanded than others that were equally common. As was reported, the classifier diagnosed cytomegalovirus status with high specificity and sensitivity. Upon later analysis, TCR association rates were observed to vary by HLA locus, being highest for DRB1 and lowest for HLA-C.

The PCR made use of 60 Vbeta and 13 Jbeta primers. Clones were read by immunoSEQ multiplex PCR, and TCRdb kept only the in-frame ones, dropping some. This sample has roughly 100,000 clones, with around 69% found just once. This TCR was sampled from a woman aged 55 to 70 in good health and CMV-seropositive. The sequenced sample consisted of PBMCs.

The CDR3 bases are TGTGCCAGCAGTGAGTCGACAGGATCGAACACTGAAGCTTTCTTT. As protein: CASSESTGSNTEAFF. The chain employs TRBV6-1 and TRBJ1-1; D may be TRBD1 (6 bases). The CDR3 is made up of 15 amino acids. Germline CDR1 is MNHNS and CDR2 is SASEGT. Between the trimmed V and J ends, which lost 3 bases and 1 base, there was a span of 12 bases.